This T cell receptor beta chain was identified in a study of cytomegalovirus exposure and HLA in healthy donors. Across the whole study: An analysis done earlier identified about 100 million unique TCR beta sequences from approximately 170 million T cells.

This donor lacks a recorded CMV serostatus. Regarding this clone: Its matching antigen is unknown.

Study-level points and caveats: TRBV6-2, TRBV6-3 and some other V segments were excluded as indistinguishable. The classifier reportedly diagnosed cytomegalovirus status with high sensitivity and specificity.

The V and J ends lost 3 bases and 8 bases, in that order; junction bases with no gene match: 10. The CDR3 runs 16 residues. Germline values: CDR1 ENHRY, CDR2 SYGVKD. The PCR had 60 Vbeta and 13 Jbeta primers. This table comes from immunoSEQ multiplex PCR, and its TCRdb copy is limited to in-frame clones, with some not included. The sample yields about 120,000 clones, 74% seen once. V is TRBV10-3 and J is TRBJ2-1; 10 nucleotides agree with TRBD2. The material sequenced was PBMCs. The sequence was collected from a human donor in good health. The CDR3 DNA reads TGTGCCATCAGTGAAAAGGGGAGCGGGAGGGCCGATGAGCAGTTCTTC. It encodes CAISEKGSGRADEQFF.